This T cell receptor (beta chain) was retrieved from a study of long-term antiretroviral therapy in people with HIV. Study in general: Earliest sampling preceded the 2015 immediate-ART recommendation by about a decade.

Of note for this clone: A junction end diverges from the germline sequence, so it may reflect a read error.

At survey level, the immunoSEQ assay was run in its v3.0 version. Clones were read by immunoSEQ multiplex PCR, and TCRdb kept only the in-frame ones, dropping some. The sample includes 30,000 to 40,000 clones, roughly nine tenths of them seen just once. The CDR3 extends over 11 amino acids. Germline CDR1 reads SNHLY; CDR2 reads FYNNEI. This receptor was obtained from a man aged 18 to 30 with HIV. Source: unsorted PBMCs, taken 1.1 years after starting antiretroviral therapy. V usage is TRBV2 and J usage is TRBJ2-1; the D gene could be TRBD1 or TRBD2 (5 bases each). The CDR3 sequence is CASSTGLLGVF. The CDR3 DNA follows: TGTGCCAGCTCTACTGGTCTCTTGGGGGTCTTC. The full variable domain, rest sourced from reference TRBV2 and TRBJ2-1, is EPEVTQTPSHQVTQMGQEVILRCVPISNHLYFYWYRQILGQKVEFLVSFYNNEISEKSEIFDDQFSVERPDGSNFTLKIRSTKLEDSAMYFCASSTGLLGVFGPGTRLTVL.